This TCR beta chain was recovered during a study of T cell responses to AZD1222 COVID-19 vaccine. About the study: Doses given second, at about 4 or about 12 weeks, were pooled.

Libraries were prepared by immunoSEQ multiplex PCR; TCRdb keeps only in-frame clonotypes and omits some of them. This sample has 80,000 or so clones, with roughly 87% found just once. General study results and limits: At 160-218 and 743-854, vaccine-associated CD4 TCRs were dominant, and they spanned spike. Donors in the cohort were predominantly white British and more often female, and clonal diversity was possibly underestimated.

This CDR3 is 16 amino acids long. The V segment lost 1 base and the J segment 6 bases; nucleotides outside the gene matches: 9. Germline loops: CDR1 MNHNS, CDR2 SASEGT. Comment on this clone: Its antigen is currently unknown.

Sequenced material: peripheral blood, taken on day 0 of AZD1222 vaccination. The chain uses TRBV6-1 and TRBJ1-2, with 9 bases lining up with TRBD1. The receptor comes from an adult in good health. Here the CDR3 reads CASSEELDRGRDGYTF. DNA for the CDR3: TGTGCCAGCAGTGAAGAACTGGACAGGGGAAGAGATGGCTACACCTTC.